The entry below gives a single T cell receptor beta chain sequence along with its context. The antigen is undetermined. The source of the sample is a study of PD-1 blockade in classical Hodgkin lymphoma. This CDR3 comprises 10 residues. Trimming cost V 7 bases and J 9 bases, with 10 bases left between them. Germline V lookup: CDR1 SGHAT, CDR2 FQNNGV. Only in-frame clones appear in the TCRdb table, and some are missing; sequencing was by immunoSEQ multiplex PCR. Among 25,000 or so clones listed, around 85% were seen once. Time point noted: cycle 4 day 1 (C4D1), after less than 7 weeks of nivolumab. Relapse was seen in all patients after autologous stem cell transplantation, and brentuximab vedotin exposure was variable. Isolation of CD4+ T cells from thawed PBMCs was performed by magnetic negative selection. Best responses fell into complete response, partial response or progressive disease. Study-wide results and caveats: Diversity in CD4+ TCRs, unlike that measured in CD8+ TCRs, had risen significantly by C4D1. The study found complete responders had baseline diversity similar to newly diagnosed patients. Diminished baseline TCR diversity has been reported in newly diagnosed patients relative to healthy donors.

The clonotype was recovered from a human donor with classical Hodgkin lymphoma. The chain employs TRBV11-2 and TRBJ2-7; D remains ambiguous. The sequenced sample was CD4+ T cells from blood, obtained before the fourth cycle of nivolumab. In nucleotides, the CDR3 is TGTGCCAGCACCCTCTACCCGCAGTACTTC. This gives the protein CASTLYPQYF.